Listed here is a single T cell receptor (beta chain). Its target is not known. The data belong to a study of stem cell transplantation in POMP-related autoinflammatory disease. Points from the study as a whole: Patients with PRAID showed a restricted number of unique TRB V-J gene pairings.

Produced via immunoSEQ multiplex PCR; TCRdb's table is partial and in-frame only. Counted here are tens of thousands of clones, approximately 90% occurring once; the ten biggest clones make up about 0.7%. This CDR3 is built from 15 residues. Germline V lookup: CDR1 MDHEN, CDR2 SYDVKM. Trimming at V came to 5 bases and at J to 7 bases, leaving 8 bases not matched to a gene. The chain carries TRBV28 and TRBJ1-4; 9 bases line up with TRBD1. The material sequenced was CD4+ T cells from PBMCs, taken after stem cell transplantation. This TCR derives from a human patient with POMP-related autoinflammation and immune dysregulation (PRAID). Some T cells may be the graft donor's. This chain's CDR3 is CASSPLGQGVEKLFF. DNA for the CDR3: TGTGCCAGCAGTCCCCTGGGACAGGGCGTTGAAAAACTGTTTTTT.